Presented here are 14 T cell receptor beta chains from one specimen sequenced in a study of OX40 agonist ivuxolimab in advanced cancers. Libraries were prepared by immunoSEQ multiplex PCR; TCRdb keeps only in-frame clonotypes and omits some of them. The sample includes more than 35,000 clones, around 83% of them seen just once. Source: CD4+ or CD8+ T cells sorted from blood, taken in a trial of the OX40 agonist ivuxolimab. The receptor set was obtained from an adult with an advanced solid tumor such as melanoma, head and neck, liver or kidney cancer.

Concerning this clone: This specimen includes other DNA sequences encoding the same CDR3. This chain joins TRBV6-5 and TRBJ2-7; perhaps TRBD2 as D (6 bases). The CDR3 covers 14 residues. The V and J ends lost 0 bases and 1 base respectively, with 7 bases between them. Germline V gene sequence: CDR1 MNHEY, CDR2 SVGAGI. CDR3 sequence reads: CASSYSAGSYEQYF. CDR3 nucleotide sequence: TGTGCCAGCAGTTACTCGGCGGGATCCTACGAGCAGTACTTC.

This sequence joins TRBV7-8 and TRBJ1-3; no clear D. CDR1 is SGHVS, CDR2 FQNEAQ, per germline. The length of the CDR3 is 16 residues. Trimming shortened V by 1 base and J by 3 bases, and 13 bases separated the two germline ends. The DNA for the CDR3 is TGTGCCAGCAGCTTAGGGACTATAGGGAATGGAAACACCATATATTTT. Its translation is CASSLGTIGNGNTIYF.

The rearrangement links TRBV5-4 to TRBJ1-2, with TRBD1 as a possible D gene (6 bases). The length of the CDR3 is 15 residues. With 0 bases removed from V and 1 base from J, the gap between germline ends came to 10 bases. CDR1 is SGHNT, CDR2 YYREEE, per germline (reference sequence). In DNA form, the CDR3 reads TGTGCCAGCAGCTTGGGGGCAGGGGTTAACTATGGCTACACCTTC. Its translation: CASSLGAGVNYGYTF. The full variable domain, with the rest looked up from reference TRBV5-4 and TRBJ1-2, is ETGVTQSPTHLIKTRGQQVTLRCSSQSGHNTVSWYQQALGQGPQFIFQYYREEENGRGNFPPRFSGLQFPNYSSELNVNALELDDSALYLCASSLGAGVNYGYTFGSGTRLTVV.

V is TRBV29-1 and J is TRBJ2-3; D is possibly TRBD1 (5 bases). Germline loops: CDR1 SQVTM, CDR2 ANQGSEA. CDR3 length equals 13 residues. Trimming took off 6 bases at V and 2 bases at J, with 12 bases between the two ends. The chain's CDR3 is CSVLTGVTDTQYF. CDR3 nucleotide sequence: TGCAGCGTCCTTACAGGTGTCACAGATACGCAGTATTTT.

This rearrangement joins TRBV10-2 to TRBJ2-7; D ambiguous. Deletions cut 6 bases from V and 4 bases from J, with 10 bases between. Germline lookup yields CDR1 WSHSY and CDR2 SAAADI. CDR3 length: 12 residues. CDR3 protein: CASSSAPYEQYF. The CDR3 coding sequence is TGCGCCAGCAGCTCAGCCCCTTACGAGCAGTACTTC.

This clone was observed a few times. The CDR3 DNA reads as TGCGCCAGCAGACCCGGACAGAGTAATTCACCCCTCCACTTT. Its translation: CASRPGQSNSPLHF. The gene calls are TRBV5-1 and TRBJ1-6, with D perhaps matching TRBD1 (6 bases). The CDR3 contains 14 residues. Trimming cost V 5 bases and J 6 bases, with 12 bases left between them. Looked up from germline, CDR1 is SGHRS and CDR2 is YFSETQ.

A single count supports this clone. This chain's CDR3 is CASSLSGNYGYTF. The CDR3 bases are TGCGCCAGCAGCTTGTCCGGGAACTATGGCTACACCTTC. V usage is TRBV5-1 and J usage is TRBJ1-2; D call uncertain. Germline V gene data show CDR1 as SGHRS and CDR2 as YFSETQ. This CDR3 has 13 residues. V lost 1 base to trimming and J lost 2 bases, with 6 bases between them.

Of note for this clone: Other DNA sequences in this specimen translate into the identical CDR3. The chain joins TRBV5-1 to TRBJ2-1; possibly TRBD2 for D (6 bases). CDR1 is SGHRS and CDR2 is YFSETQ in the germline V gene. The CDR3 has 15 amino acids. Deletions cut 1 base from V and 2 bases from J, with 10 bases between. CDR3 in amino acids: CASSLNAGPYNEQFF. CDR3 sequence (DNA): TGCGCCAGCAGCTTGAACGCGGGACCCTACAATGAGCAGTTCTTC.

V gene TRBV5-5 combines with J gene TRBJ2-2, with TRBD1 as a possible D gene (5 bases). The germline gives CDR1 SGHKS, CDR2 YYEKEE (reference sequence). CDR3 size: 15 residues. V lost 6 bases and J 10 bases, leaving 22 bases between the germline ends. CDR3 amino acids: CASKPQGPGGQELFF. Here the CDR3 DNA reads TGTGCCAGCAAACCGCAGGGCCCAGGCGGACAGGAGCTGTTTTTT.

The chain uses TRBV18 and TRBJ2-6; either TRBD1 or TRBD2 may fit D (5 bases each). The length of the CDR3 is 18 residues. V was clipped by 6 bases and J by 1 base, with 19 bases between them. Germline values: CDR1 KGHSH, CDR2 LQKENI. The CDR3 region has the DNA TGTGCCAGCTCGGTTGGGACGCCGGTCAGGTCTGGGGCCAACGTCCTGACTTTC. Its translation is CASSVGTPVRSGANVLTF.

This chain joins TRBV29-1 and TRBJ1-1; D is unclear. CDR1 and CDR2 (germline): SQVTM, ANQGSEA. The CDR3 has 13 residues. V lost 6 bases and J 3 bases, leaving 14 bases between the germline ends. The DNA of the CDR3 is TGCAGCGTAGCTTGGACGATGGACACTGAAGCTTTCTTT. Protein sequence: CSVAWTMDTEAFF.

This CDR3 reads CASSQDLGLAGVYTDTQYF. Written as DNA, the CDR3 is TGTGCCAGCAGCCAAGATCTGGGACTAGCGGGAGTTTACACAGATACGCAGTATTTT. This chain connects TRBV4-2 to TRBJ2-3, with 14 bases matching TRBD2. CDR1 and CDR2 from the germline V gene are LGHNA and YNFKEQ. The V and J ends lost 0 bases and 2 bases, in that order; junction bases with no gene match: 7. The CDR3 runs to 19 residues.

This chain links TRBV7-2 with TRBJ2-3, with 12 bases matching TRBD2. Trimming removed 0 bases from V and 1 base from J; junction bases left unmatched: 2. CDR3 length equals 17 residues. Germline lookup yields CDR1 SGHTA and CDR2 FQGNSA. The CDR3: CASSLARLAGGTDTQYF. CDR3 sequence (DNA): TGTGCCAGCAGCTTAGCGAGACTAGCGGGGGGCACAGATACGCAGTATTTT. Together with reference TRBV7-2 and TRBJ2-3, the CDR3 gives the full variable domain: GAGVSQSPSNKVTEKGKDVELRCDPISGHTALYWYRQSLGQGLEFLIYFQGNSAPDKSGLPSDRFSAERTGGSVSTLTIQRTQQEDSAVYLCASSLARLAGGTDTQYFGPGTRLTVL.

The CDR3 reads CASSLTDRGGYEQYF. The CDR3 DNA reads TGTGCCAGCAGCCTAACGGACAGGGGAGGCTACGAGCAGTACTTC. This chain joins TRBV11-3 and TRBJ2-7; 9 nucleotides match TRBD1. Per the germline V gene, CDR1 is SGHNT and CDR2 is YENEEA. Germline trimming cut 5 bases from V and 3 bases from J; bases unmatched to any gene: 8. The CDR3 sequence is 15 residues long.